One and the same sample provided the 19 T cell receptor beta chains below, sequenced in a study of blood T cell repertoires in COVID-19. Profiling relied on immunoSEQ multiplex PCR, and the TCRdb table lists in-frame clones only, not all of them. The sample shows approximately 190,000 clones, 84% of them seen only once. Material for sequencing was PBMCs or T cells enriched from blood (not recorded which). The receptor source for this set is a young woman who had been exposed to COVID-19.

CDR3 sequence reads: CASRPGSLAGVPWTQYF. CDR3 coding DNA: TGTGCCAGCAGACCCGGATCGCTAGCGGGGGTTCCGTGGACCCAGTACTTC. V gene TRBV27 combines with J gene TRBJ2-5; 10 bases match TRBD2. The CDR3 covers 17 residues. From germline, CDR1 is MNHEY and CDR2 SMNVEV (reference sequence). The ends lost 6 bases at V and 7 bases at J; junction bases unmatched: 17.

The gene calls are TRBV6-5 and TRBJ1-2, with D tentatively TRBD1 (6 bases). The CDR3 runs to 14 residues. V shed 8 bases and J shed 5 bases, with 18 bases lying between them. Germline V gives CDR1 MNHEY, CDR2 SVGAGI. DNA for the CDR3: TGTGCCAGCTCAATTACCGGGACATCATATGGCTACACCTTC. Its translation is CASSITGTSYGYTF.

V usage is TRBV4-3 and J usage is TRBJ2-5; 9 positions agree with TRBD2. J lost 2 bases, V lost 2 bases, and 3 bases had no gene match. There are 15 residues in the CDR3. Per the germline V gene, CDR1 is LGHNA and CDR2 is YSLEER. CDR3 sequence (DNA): TGCGCCAGCAGCCAAACAGCGGGGGGTCAAGAGACCCAGTACTTC. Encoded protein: CASSQTAGGQETQYF.

CDR3 DNA: TGTGCCAGCAGGGAACCCCGGGACAGGGGACTCCAAAAGCAGTACTTC. Translation: CASREPRDRGLQKQYF. This chain joins TRBV6-4 and TRBJ2-7, with 10 bases identical to TRBD1. The germline V gene has CDR1 MRHNA and CDR2 SNTAGT. V lost 6 bases to trimming and J lost 8 bases; unmatched junction nucleotides: 16. The CDR3 sequence is 16 residues long.

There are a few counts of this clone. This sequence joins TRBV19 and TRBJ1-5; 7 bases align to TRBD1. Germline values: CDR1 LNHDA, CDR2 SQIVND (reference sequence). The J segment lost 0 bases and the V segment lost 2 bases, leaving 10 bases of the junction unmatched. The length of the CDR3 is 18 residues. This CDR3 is CASSIIGQERYSNQPQHF. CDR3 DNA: TGTGCCAGTAGTATAATCGGACAGGAGAGATATAGCAATCAGCCCCAGCATTTT.

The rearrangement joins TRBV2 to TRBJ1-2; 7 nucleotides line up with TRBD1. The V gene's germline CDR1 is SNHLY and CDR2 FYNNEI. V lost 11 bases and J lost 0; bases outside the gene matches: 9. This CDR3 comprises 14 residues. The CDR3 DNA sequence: TGTGCCTGGAGTACAGGGGTAGCTAACTATGGCTACACCTTC. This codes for CAWSTGVANYGYTF.

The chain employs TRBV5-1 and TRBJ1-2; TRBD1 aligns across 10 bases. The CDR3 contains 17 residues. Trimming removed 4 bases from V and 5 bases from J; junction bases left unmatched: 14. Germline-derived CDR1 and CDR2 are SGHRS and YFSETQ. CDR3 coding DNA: TGCGCCAGCAGCCTTTCAACCGGGACAGGGGAAGTTTATGGCTACACCTTC. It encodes CASSLSTGTGEVYGYTF.

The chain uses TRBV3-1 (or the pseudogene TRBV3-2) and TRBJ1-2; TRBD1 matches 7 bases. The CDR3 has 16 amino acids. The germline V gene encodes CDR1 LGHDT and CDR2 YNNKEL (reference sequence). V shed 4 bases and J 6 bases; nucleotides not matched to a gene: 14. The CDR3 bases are TGTGCCAGCAGCCGAAAGGCATCCGGGACAGTGGATGGCTACACCTTC. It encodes CASSRKASGTVDGYTF.

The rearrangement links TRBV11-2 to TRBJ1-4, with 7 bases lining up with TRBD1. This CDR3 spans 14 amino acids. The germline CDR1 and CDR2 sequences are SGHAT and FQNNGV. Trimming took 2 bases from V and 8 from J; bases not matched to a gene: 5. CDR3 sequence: CASSLQGVGEKLFF. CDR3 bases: TGTGCCAGCAGCTTACAGGGGGTCGGGGAAAAACTGTTTTTT.

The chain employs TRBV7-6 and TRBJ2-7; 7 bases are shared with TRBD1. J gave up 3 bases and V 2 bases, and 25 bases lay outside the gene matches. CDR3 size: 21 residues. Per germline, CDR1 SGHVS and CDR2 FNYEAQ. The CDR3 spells CASSLMDTLEAPKPGGYEQYF. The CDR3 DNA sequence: TGTGCCAGCAGCTTAATGGATACTCTCGAAGCCCCAAAACCAGGGGGCTACGAGCAGTACTTC.

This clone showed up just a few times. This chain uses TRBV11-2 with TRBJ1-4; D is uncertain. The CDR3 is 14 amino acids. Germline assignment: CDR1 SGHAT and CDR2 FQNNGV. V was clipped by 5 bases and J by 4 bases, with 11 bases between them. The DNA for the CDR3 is TGTGCCAGCAGCGCCTGGGCCCTTAATGAAAAACTGTTTTTT. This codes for CASSAWALNEKLFF.

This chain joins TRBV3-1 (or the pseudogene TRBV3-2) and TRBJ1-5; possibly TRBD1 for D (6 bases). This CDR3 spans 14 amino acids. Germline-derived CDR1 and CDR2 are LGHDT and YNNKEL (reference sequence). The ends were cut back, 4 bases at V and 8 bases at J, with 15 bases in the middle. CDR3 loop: CASSPRDIAEPQHF. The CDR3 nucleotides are TGTGCCAGCAGCCCCCGGGACATCGCAGAGCCCCAGCATTTT.

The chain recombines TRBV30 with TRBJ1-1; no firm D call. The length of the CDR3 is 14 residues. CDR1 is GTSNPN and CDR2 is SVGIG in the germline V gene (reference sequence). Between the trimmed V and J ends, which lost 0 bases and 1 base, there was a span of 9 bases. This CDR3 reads CAWSVTTQNTEAFF. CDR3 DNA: TGTGCCTGGAGTGTAACAACCCAGAACACTGAAGCTTTCTTT.

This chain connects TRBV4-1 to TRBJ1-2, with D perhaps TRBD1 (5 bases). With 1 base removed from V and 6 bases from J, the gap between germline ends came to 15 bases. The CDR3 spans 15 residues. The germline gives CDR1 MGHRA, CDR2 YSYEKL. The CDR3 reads CASSQVGVPGDGYTF. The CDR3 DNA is TGCGCCAGCAGCCAAGTTGGAGTTCCGGGGGATGGCTACACCTTC.

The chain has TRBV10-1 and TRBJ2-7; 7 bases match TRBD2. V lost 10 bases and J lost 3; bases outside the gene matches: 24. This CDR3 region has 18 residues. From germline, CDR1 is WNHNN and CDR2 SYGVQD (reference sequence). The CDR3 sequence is CANTYWEGTSDPLYEQYF. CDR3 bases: TGCGCCAACACTTACTGGGAGGGCACATCGGACCCGCTCTACGAGCAGTACTTC.

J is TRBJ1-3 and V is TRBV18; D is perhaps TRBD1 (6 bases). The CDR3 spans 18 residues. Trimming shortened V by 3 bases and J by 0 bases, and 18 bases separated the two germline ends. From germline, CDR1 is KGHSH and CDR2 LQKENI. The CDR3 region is CASSPDTIQGYSGNTIYF. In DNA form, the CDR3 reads TGTGCCAGCTCACCGGATACGATACAGGGTTACTCTGGAAACACCATATATTTT.

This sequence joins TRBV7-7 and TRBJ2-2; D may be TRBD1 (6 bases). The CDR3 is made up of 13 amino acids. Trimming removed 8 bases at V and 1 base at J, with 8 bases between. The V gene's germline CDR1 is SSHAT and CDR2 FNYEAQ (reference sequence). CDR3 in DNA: TGTGCCAGCCGACAGGAGAACACCGGGGAGCTGTTTTTT. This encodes CASRQENTGELFF. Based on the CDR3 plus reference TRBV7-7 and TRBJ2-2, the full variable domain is GAGVSQSPRYKVTKRGQDVTLRCDPISSHATLYWYQQALGQGPEFLTYFNYEAQPDKSGLPSDRFSAERPEGSISTLTIQRTEQRDSAMYRCASRQENTGELFFGEGSRLTVL.

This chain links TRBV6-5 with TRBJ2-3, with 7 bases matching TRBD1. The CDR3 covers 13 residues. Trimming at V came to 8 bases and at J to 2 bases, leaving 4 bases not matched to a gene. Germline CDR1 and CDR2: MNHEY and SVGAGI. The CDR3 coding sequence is TGTGCCAGCTCGGGACAGACCACAGATACGCAGTATTTT. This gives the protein CASSGQTTDTQYF.

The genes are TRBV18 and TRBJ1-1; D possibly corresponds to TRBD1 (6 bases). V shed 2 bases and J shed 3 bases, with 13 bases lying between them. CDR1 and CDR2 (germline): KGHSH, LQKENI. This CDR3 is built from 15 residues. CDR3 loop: CASSPKGVRDTEAFF. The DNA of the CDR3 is TGTGCCAGCTCACCAAAGGGGGTACGGGACACTGAAGCTTTCTTT.